Listed below are T cell receptor beta chains from one sample, sequenced in a study of long-term antiretroviral therapy in people with HIV. The table came from immunoSEQ multiplex PCR; TCRdb's copy has only in-frame clones and leaves some out. Of approximately 29,000 clones in the sample, approximately 93% were seen once. The sample in question was unsorted PBMCs, obtained 6.2 years after starting antiretroviral therapy. These receptors were collected from a man aged 40-50 years with HIV. Both conserved end residues are part of each CDR3. A D gene is named only where the DNA matches it firmly. Rows may omit the clone size; those that give it use once, few, many or a size class.

clone_size: NA
d_call: TRBD1
j_call: TRBJ1-3
v_call: TRBV5-8
cdr3_aa: CASSQQGLSGNTIYF
cdr3_nt: TGTGCCAGCAGCCAACAGGGGCTCTCTGGAAACACCATATATTTT

clone_size: NA
d_call: NA
j_call: TRBJ2-1
v_call: TRBV19
cdr3_aa: CASETGYNEQFF
cdr3_nt: TGTGCCAGTGAGACAGGCTACAATGAGCAGTTCTTC

clone_size: medium-sized
d_call: NA
j_call: TRBJ2-7
v_call: TRBV5-4
cdr3_aa: CASSLGGSGGYEQYF
cdr3_nt: TGTGCCAGCAGCTTAGGTGGCTCTGGGGGCTACGAGCAGTACTTC

clone_size: once
d_call: TRBD1
j_call: TRBJ2-2
v_call: TRBV7-8
cdr3_aa: CASSFGTVPGELFF
cdr3_nt: TGTGCCAGCAGCTTCGGGACAGTTCCCGGGGAGCTGTTTTTT

clone_size: NA
d_call: NA
j_call: TRBJ1-1
v_call: TRBV7-2
cdr3_aa: CASSLGFWGEAFF
cdr3_nt: TGTGCCAGCAGCTTAGGCTTCTGGGGGGAAGCTTTCTTT

clone_size: NA
d_call: NA
j_call: TRBJ1-4
v_call: TRBV28
cdr3_aa: CITGSTNEKLFF
cdr3_nt: TGTATAACAGGGTCAACTAATGAAAAACTGTTTTTT

clone_size: NA
d_call: NA
j_call: TRBJ2-3
v_call: TRBV28
cdr3_aa: CASEKISGSLGDTQYF
cdr3_nt: TGTGCCAGCGAAAAAATCTCGGGGTCGTTGGGAGATACGCAGTATTTT

clone_size: NA
d_call: NA
j_call: TRBJ2-1
v_call: TRBV27
cdr3_aa: CASSLGTTSNEQFF
cdr3_nt: TGTGCCAGCAGTTTAGGGACCACGAGCAATGAGCAGTTCTTC

clone_size: NA
d_call: NA
j_call: TRBJ2-7
v_call: TRBV29-1
cdr3_aa: CSVEPRSGYEQYF
cdr3_nt: TGCAGCGTTGAGCCCCGTTCCGGCTACGAGCAGTACTTC

clone_size: NA
d_call: NA
j_call: TRBJ2-1
v_call: TRBV19
cdr3_aa: CASRTKWNEQFF
cdr3_nt: TGTGCCAGCAGGACTAAATGGAATGAGCAGTTCTTC